This T cell receptor (beta chain) stems from a study of T cell repertoires in cytomegalovirus infection. About the research overall: Both a matching HLA type and CMV infection were indicated by public TCR beta signatures. Study results and limitations: In two of eight donors, the top clonotype was HLA-C-restricted CMV-specific.

Germline V CDR1 and CDR2: LNHDA, SQIVND (reference sequence). The CDR3 totals 15 residues. Trimming left V 5 bases short and J 4 bases short, with 15 bases between. This clonotype is a singleton in its sample. What it binds is not known. MiXCR, applied by TCRdb to the reads, yields one record per CDR3 protein. The table includes 100,000 to 150,000 distinct CDR3 sequences, roughly a third detected once. The V call is TRBV19, the J call TRBJ1-5, with D possibly matching TRBD1 (6 bases). The sequence was obtained from a human donor in good health (CMV status not recorded). Some clones in this sample may be carry-over from other donors' samples. The sequencing used CD8+ T cells from cultured PBMCs, collected from culture after CMV antigen stimulation. The DNA of the CDR3 is TGTGCCAGTAGTGTCGGGGGCTCTTGGAATCAGCCCCAGCATTTT. Translated, it gives CASSVGGSWNQPQHF. Together with reference TRBV19 and TRBJ1-5, the CDR3 gives the full variable domain: DGGITQSPKYLFRKEGQNVTLSCEQNLNHDAMYWYRQDPGQGLRLIYYSQIVNDFQKGDIAEGYSVSREKKESFPLTVTSAQKNPTAFYLCASSVGGSWNQPQHFGDGTRLSIL.